This T cell receptor (beta chain) came from a study of human T cells and chemical hapten exposure (dated by TCRdb to the early 2020s). With respect to the entire study: For sensitization, 2% DPC in acetone was applied to a roughly 2 cm by roughly 2 cm area of upper inner arm skin. Throughout the study period of 20 to 25 weeks, patients also received therapeutic DPC doses to the scalp every week. Patch tests used Finn chambers with 0.01% DPC on the upper back, scored after 6 days by International Contact Dermatitis Research Group standards. The patient cohort, mostly female, included alopecia areata with under or over 50% scalp involvement, alopecia totalis and alopecia universalis. Libraries were pooled for sequencing, and variation in per-sample TCR yields was attributed mainly to small differences in library volumes within the pool. This study followed changes in the peripheral blood TCR repertoire in vivo during primary and secondary sensitization of alopecia patients to the hapten diphenylcyclopropenone (DPC). Blood samples were taken from patients before sensitization (week 0) and then at 2, 6 and about 24 weeks after DPC sensitization. For TCR sequencing, blood came from about 29 alopecia patients at anywhere from one to four time points (pre-sensitization, 2, 6 and 24 weeks). On the study overall, not on this receptor specifically: DPC sensitization did not change how many TCRs were above 1 in 1000 frequency, and no evidence was found of alterations in global repertoire structure. Because all patients had alopecia, a presumed autoimmune disease, the immune response of the patients might differ from that of healthy individuals. Repeated subsampling changed both the strength of the expansion versus patch-test correlation and the threshold at which the correlation became significant. Compared with pre-sensitization or healthy control sets, expanded TCRs formed significantly more large CDR3 similarity clusters, which is consistent with antigen-driven responses. Patch test score was positively correlated with the number of PT1 expanded TCRs, with significance at thresholds 8, 16 and 32 but not at 4.

The CDR3 holds 15 amino acids from the cysteine to the phenylalanine. The retained sequence is limited to the CDR3, 45 bases, with the frame set at the first base. CDR1 and CDR2 are drawn from the germline V gene: SNHLY, FYNNEI. From V the trimming removes 4 bases and from J it removes 0 bases, while the gene matches leave 3 bases of the junction unaccounted for. Reading the label with the study, this specimen's time point is: pre-sensitization, week 0. This specimen's treatment or condition label, interpreted: therapeutic diphenylcyclopropenone sensitization with weekly scalp DPC. At every patch-test visit, the blood draw took place before the patch test was put on. Patients were eligible if aged 18 to 70, diagnosed with alopecia and judged suitable for DPC therapy, and pregnant patients were excluded. Total RNA was isolated from unfractionated whole blood collected in Tempus Blood RNA tubes. The method behind the library was RACE. The instrument was a NextSeq 500. During library preparation, unique molecular identifiers were attached to individual cDNA molecules so that TCRs could be counted in a quantitative, reproducible way. For every blood RNA sample, sequencing covered both the TCR alpha and TCR beta chains. The study's own analysis went as follows. Samples had a median of 95,638 TCRs, with a range from 23,224 to 690,600. V, J and CDR3 annotation of the TCR reads was carried out using the Decombinator software suite. For the PS versus PT1 abundance plots, all samples were subsampled to the same number of TCRs (28,000). TCRs were defined as expanded if absent before sensitization and observed at least eight times at the 2-week time point. The raw public reads went through TCRdb reprocessing: fastp at Q25, MiXCR clone calling, in-frame beta chains kept. Entries are consolidated by CDR3 protein sequence, retaining the most common genes and DNA. TCRdb's processing, not the study's, gives the V and J calls here. This sample lists about 80,000 distinct CDR3 sequences; approximately 14% were detected once. The ten most abundant clones make up roughly 4.8% of the sample.

There are many counts of this clonotype. Its antigen target is currently unknown. Qualities for individual bases were not recorded, and no much larger clone is one base off. The sample was whole blood, taken in connection with sensitization to the hapten diphenylcyclopropenone (DPC). The receptor comes from a woman between 50 and 59 years old with alopecia areata. Some clones in this sample may be carry-over from other donors' samples. The chain couples TRBV2 to TRBJ2-1, and 7 junctional nucleotides match TRBD2. The CDR3 amino acid sequence is: CASSVREASYNEQFF. Here is the DNA: TGTGCCAGCAGTGTTCGGGAGGCCTCCTACAATGAGCAGTTCTTC. The entire variable domain, with the stretches around the CDR3 drawn from the reference TRBV2 and TRBJ2-1 proteins, is EPEVTQTPSHQVTQMGQEVILRCVPISNHLYFYWYRQILGQKVEFLVSFYNNEISEKSEIFDDQFSVERPDGSNFTLKIRSTKLEDSAMYFCASSVREASYNEQFFGPGTRLTVL.